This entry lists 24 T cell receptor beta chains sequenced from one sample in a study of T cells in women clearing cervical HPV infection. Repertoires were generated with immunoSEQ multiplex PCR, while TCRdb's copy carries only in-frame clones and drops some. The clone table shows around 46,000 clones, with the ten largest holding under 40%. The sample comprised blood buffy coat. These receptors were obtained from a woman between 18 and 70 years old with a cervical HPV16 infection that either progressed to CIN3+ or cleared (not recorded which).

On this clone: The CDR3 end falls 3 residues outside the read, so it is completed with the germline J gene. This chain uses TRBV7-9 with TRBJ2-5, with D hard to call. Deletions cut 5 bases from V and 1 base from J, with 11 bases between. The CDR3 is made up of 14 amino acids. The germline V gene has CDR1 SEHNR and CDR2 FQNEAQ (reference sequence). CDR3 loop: CASSDWAGQETQYF. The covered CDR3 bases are TGTGCCAGCAGCGATTGGGCAGGCCAAGAGACC.

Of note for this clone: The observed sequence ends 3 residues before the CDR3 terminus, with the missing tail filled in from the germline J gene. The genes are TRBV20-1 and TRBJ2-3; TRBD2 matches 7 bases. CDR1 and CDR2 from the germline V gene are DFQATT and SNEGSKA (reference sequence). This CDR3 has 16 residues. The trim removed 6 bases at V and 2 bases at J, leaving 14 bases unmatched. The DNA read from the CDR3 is TGCAGTGCCATCGCCGGGACTACTGTATACACAGATACG. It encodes CSAIAGTTVYTDT. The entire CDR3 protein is CSAIAGTTVYTDTQYF.

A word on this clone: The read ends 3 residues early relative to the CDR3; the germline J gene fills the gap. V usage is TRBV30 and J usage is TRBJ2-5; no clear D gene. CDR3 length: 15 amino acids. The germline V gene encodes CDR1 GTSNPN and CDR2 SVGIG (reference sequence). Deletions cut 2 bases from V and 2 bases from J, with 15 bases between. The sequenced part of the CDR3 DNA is TGTGCCTGGAGTTTGACCCTAACAGTGCAAGAGACC. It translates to CAWSLTLTVQET. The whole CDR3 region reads CAWSLTLTVQETQYF.

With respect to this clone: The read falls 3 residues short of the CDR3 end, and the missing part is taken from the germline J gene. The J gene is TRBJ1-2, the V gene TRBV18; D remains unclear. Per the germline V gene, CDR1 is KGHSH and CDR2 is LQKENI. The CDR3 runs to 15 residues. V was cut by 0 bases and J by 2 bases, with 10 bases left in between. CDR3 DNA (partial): TGTGCCAGCTCACCACCCCGGGGAATCAACTATGGC. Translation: CASSPPRGINYG. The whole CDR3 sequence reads CASSPPRGINYGYTF.

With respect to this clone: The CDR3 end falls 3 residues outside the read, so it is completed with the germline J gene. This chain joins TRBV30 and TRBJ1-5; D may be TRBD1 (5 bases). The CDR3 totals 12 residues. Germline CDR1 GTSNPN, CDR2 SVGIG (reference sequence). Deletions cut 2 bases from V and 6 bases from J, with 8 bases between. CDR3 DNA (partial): TGTGCCTGGAGTTTGGGGCCTCAGCCC. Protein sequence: CAWSLGPQP. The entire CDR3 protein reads CAWSLGPQPQHF.

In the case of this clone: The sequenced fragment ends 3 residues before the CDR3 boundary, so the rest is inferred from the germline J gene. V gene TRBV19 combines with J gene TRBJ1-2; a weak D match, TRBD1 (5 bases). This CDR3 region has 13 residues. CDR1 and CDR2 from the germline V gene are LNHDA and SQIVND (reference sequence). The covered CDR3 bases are TGTGCCAGTAGTACAGGGAGTACAGATACC. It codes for CASSTGSTDT. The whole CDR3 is CASSTGSTDTYTF.

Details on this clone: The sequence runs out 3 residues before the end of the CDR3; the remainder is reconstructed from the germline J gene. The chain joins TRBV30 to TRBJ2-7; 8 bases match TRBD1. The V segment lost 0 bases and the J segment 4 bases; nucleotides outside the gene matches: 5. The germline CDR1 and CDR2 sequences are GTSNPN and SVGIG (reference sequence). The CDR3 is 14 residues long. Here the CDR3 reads CAWSVRRGQYEQYF. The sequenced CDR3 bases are TGTGCCTGGAGTGTACGCAGGGGGCAATACGAG.

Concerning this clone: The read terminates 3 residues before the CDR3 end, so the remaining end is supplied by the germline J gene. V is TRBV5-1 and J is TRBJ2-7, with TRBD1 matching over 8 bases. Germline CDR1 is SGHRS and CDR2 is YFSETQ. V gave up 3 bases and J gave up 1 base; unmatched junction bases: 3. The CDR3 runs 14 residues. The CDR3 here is CASSWTGYSYEQYF. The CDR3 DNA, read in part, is TGCGCCAGCAGCTGGACAGGGTATTCCTACGAG.

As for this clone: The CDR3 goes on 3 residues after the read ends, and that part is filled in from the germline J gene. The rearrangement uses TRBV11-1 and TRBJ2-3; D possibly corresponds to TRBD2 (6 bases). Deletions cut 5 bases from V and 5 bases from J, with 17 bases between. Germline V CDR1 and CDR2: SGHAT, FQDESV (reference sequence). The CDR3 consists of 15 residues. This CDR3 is CASSPAVLARDTQYF. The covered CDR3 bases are TGTGCCAGCAGCCCGGCTGTCCTAGCGAGAGATACG.

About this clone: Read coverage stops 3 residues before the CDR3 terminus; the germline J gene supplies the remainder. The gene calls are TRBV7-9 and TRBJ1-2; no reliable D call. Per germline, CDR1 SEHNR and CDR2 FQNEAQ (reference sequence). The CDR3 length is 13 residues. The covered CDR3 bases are TGTGCCAGCAGCTTAGGTCAGGCTCGGGGC. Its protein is CASSLGQARG. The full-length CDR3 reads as CASSLGQARGYTF. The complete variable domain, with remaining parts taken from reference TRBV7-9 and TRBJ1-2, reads DTGVSQNPRHKITKRGQNVTFRCDPISEHNRLYWYRQTLGQGPEFLTYFQNEAQLEKSRLLSDRFSAERPKGSFSTLEIQRTEQGDSAMYLCASSLGQARGYTFGSGTRLTVV.

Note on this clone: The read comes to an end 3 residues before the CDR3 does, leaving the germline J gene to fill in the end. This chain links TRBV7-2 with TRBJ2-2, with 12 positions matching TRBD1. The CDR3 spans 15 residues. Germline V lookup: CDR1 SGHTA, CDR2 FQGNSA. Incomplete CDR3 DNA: TGTGCCAGCAGCCCGGGGACAGGGGGCGGCTCACCG. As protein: CASSPGTGGGSP. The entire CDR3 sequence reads CASSPGTGGGSPLFF.

The CDR3: CAARAGTVNEKLFF. The CDR3 bases that were read are TGTGCCGCCCGAGCCGGGACAGTAAATGAAAAA. J is TRBJ1-4 and V is TRBV10-3; 7 bases line up with TRBD1. The read comes to an end 3 residues before the CDR3 does, leaving the germline J gene to fill in the end. This CDR3 contains 14 residues. Unmatched junction bases numbered 11, after V lost 11 bases and J lost 5 bases. CDR1 and CDR2 from the germline V gene are ENHRY and SYGVKD.

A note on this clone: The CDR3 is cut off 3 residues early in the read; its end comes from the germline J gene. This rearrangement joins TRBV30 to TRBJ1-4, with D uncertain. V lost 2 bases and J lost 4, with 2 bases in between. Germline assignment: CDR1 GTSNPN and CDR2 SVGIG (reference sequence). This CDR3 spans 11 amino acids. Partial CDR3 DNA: TGTGCCTGGAGTCATAATGAAAAA. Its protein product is CAWSHNEK. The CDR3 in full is CAWSHNEKLFF.

The CDR3 is CASSQGSSYNSPLFF. Partial CDR3 DNA: TGTGCCAGCAGCCAGGGGAGCTCCTATAATTCACCG. The rearrangement joins TRBV7-9 to TRBJ2-2, with D maybe TRBD1 (6 bases). The sequence runs out 3 residues before the end of the CDR3; the remainder is reconstructed from the germline J gene. The length of the CDR3 is 15 residues. Germline CDR1 SEHNR, CDR2 FQNEAQ (reference sequence).

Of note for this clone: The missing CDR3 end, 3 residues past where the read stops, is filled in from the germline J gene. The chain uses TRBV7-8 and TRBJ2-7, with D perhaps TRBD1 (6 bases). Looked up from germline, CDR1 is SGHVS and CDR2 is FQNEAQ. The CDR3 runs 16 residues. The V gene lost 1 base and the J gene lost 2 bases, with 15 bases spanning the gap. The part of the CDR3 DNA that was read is TGTGCCAGCAGCTTAGGGGACCAGGGGCCACCCTACGAG. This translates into CASSLGDQGPPYE. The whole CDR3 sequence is CASSLGDQGPPYEQYF.

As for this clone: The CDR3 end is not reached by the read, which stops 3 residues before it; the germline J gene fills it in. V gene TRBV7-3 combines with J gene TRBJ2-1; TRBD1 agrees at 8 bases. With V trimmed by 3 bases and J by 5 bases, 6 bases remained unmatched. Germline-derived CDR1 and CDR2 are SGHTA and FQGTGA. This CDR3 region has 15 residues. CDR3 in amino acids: CASSFDRGTHNEQFF. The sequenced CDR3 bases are TGTGCCAGCAGCTTTGACAGGGGTACTCACAATGAG. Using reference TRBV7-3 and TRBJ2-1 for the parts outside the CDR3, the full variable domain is GAGVSQTPSNKVTEKGKYVELRCDPISGHTALYWYRQSLGQGPEFLIYFQGTGAADDSGLPNDRFFAVRPEGSVSTLKIQRTERGDSAVYLCASSFDRGTHNEQFFGPGTRLTVL.

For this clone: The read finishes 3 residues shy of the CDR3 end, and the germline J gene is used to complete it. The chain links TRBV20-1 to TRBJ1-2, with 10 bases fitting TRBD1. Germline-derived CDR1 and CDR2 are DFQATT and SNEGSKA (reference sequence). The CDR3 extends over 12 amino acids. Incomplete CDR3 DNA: TGCAGTGCTAAGACAGGGGGCGAGGGC. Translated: CSAKTGGEG. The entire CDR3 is CSAKTGGEGYTF.

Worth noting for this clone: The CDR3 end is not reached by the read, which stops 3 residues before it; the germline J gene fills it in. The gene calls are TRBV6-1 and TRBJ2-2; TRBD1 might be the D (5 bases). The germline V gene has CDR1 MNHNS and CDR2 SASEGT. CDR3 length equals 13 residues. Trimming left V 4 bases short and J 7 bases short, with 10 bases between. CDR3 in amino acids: CASSAGQHGELFF. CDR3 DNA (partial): TGTGCCAGCAGTGCCGGACAACACGGGGAG.

Partial CDR3 DNA: TGTGCCAGTAGTCAGGCGGGTAAGCCG. It encodes CASSQAGKP. In full, the CDR3 reads CASSQAGKPQYF. The J gene is TRBJ2-3, the V gene TRBV19, with D tentatively TRBD2 (5 bases). The CDR3 goes on 3 residues after the read ends, and that part is filled in from the germline J gene. Germline V lookup: CDR1 LNHDA, CDR2 SQIVND (reference sequence). This CDR3 region has 12 residues.

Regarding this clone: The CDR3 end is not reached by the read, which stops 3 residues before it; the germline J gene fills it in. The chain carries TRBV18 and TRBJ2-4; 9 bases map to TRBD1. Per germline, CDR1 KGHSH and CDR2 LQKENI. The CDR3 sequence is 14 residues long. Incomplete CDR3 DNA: TGTGCCAGCTCACCCATACAGGGGGCGGAAGGT. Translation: CASSPIQGAEG. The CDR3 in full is CASSPIQGAEGQYF.

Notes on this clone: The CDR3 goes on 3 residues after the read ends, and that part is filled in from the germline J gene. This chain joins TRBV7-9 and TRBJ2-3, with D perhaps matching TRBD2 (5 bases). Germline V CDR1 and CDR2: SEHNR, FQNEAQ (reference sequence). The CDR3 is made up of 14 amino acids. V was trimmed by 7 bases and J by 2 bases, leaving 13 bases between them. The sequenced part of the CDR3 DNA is TGTGCCAGCACAAGCGGAACCTCCACAGATACG. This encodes CASTSGTSTDT. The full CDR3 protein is CASTSGTSTDTQYF.

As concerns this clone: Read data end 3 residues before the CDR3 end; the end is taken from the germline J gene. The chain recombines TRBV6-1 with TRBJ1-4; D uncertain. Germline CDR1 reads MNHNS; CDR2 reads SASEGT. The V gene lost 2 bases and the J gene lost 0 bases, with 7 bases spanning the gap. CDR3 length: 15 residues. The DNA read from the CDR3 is TGTGCCAGCAGTGAACGGGTTACAACTAATGAAAAA. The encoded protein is CASSERVTTNEK. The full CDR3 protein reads CASSERVTTNEKLFF.

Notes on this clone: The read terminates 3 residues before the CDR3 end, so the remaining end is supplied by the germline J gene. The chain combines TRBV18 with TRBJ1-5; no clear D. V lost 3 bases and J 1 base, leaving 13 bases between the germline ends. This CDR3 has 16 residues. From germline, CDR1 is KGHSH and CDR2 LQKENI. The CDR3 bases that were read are TGTGCCAGCTCACCTAATACAGCTCTAAGCAATCAGCCC. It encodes CASSPNTALSNQP. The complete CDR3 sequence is CASSPNTALSNQPQHF.

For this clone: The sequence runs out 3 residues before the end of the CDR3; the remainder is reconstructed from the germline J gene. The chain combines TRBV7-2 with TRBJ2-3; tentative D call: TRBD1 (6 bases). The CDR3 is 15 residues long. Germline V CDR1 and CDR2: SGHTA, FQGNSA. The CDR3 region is CASSPDSSGGQPQYF. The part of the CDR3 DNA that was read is TGTGCCAGCAGTCCGGACTCGTCTGGGGGCCAGCCG. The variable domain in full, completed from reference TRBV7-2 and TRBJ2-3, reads GAGVSQSPSNKVTEKGKDVELRCDPISGHTALYWYRQSLGQGLEFLIYFQGNSAPDKSGLPSDRFSAERTGGSVSTLTIQRTQQEDSAVYLCASSPDSSGGQPQYFGPGTRLTVL.